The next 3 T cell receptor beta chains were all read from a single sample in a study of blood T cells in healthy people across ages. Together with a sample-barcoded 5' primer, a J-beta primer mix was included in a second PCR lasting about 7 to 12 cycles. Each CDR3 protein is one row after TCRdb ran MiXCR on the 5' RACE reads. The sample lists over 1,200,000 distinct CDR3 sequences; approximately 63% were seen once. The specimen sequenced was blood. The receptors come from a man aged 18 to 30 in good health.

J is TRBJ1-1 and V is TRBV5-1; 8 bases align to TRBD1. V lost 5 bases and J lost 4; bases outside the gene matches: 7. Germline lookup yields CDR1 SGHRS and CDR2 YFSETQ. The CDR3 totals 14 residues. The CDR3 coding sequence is TGCGCCAGCAGGGACCGGACAGGGACCACTGAAGCTTTCTTT. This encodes CASRDRTGTTEAFF.

The CDR3 coding sequence is TGTGCCAGCAGTCCCTTAGGGACTAGCGGGAGCGGGGGCACAGATACGCAGTATTTT. Translating it yields CASSPLGTSGSGGTDTQYF. V usage is TRBV12-3 or TRBV12-4 and J usage is TRBJ2-3; TRBD2 matches 14 bases. The CDR3 extends over 19 amino acids. The V segment lost 5 bases and the J segment 1 base; nucleotides outside the gene matches: 11.

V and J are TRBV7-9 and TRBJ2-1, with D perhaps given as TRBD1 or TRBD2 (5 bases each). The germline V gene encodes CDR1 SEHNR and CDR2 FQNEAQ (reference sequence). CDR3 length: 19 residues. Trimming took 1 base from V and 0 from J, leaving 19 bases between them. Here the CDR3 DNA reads TGTGCCAGCAGCTTAGGCCCCCAAAATTGGGGGAGCTCCTACAATGAGCAGTTCTTC. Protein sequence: CASSLGPQNWGSSYNEQFF. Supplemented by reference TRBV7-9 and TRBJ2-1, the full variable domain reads DTGVSQNPRHKITKRGQNVTFRCDPISEHNRLYWYRQTLGQGPEFLTYFQNEAQLEKSRLLSDRFSAERPKGSFSTLEIQRTEQGDSAMYLCASSLGPQNWGSSYNEQFFGPGTRLTVL.